This T cell receptor beta chain was captured in a study of OX40 agonist ivuxolimab in advanced cancers. Study at large: One patient with hepatocellular carcinoma and two with cutaneous melanoma, three in all, had partial responses.

Data came from immunoSEQ multiplex PCR; TCRdb stores just in-frame clones and leaves some out. The data show over 80,000 clones, about 80% seen once. J was trimmed by 6 bases and V by 6 bases; bases with no gene match: 8. The CDR3 extends over 14 amino acids. Germline values: CDR1 MGHDK, CDR2 SYGVNS. The sample was CD4+ or CD8+ T cells sorted from blood, taken in a trial of the OX40 agonist ivuxolimab. The chain employs TRBV25-1 and TRBJ1-3, with TRBD1 identical over 7 bases. The sequence was collected from an adult with an advanced solid tumor such as melanoma, head and neck, liver or kidney cancer. CDR3: CASRETGAANTIYF. The CDR3 DNA reads TGTGCCAGCAGAGAAACAGGGGCCGCAAACACCATATATTTT. Full variable domain (missing parts from reference TRBV25-1 and TRBJ1-3): EADIYQTPRYLVIGTGKKITLECSQTMGHDKMYWYQQDPGMELHLIHYSYGVNSTEKGDLSSESTVSRIRTEHFPLTLESARPSHTSQYLCASRETGAANTIYFGEGSWLTVV.